This is a list of T cell receptor beta chains from one sample in a study. A single record per CDR3 protein comes from TCRdb applying MiXCR to the 5' RACE reads. This table has tens of thousands of distinct CDR3 sequences, 25% to 30% appearing once. Sequences were obtained from tumor-infiltrating memory CD4+ T cells sorted from the breast tumor. The receptors here all came from a female donor with breast cancer. The CDR3 runs from the conserved cysteine through the conserved F or W. D genes are given only for firm matches. Size tells how often a clone was seen (once, few, many) or the class of an expanded clone, and some rows leave it out.

cdr3_nt cdr3_aa j_call d_call v_call clone_size cdr3_length
TGCGCCAGCAGGTTGAAACAGGGGGCTCAAACTGAAGCTTTCTTT CASRLKQGAQTEAFF TRBJ1-1 TRBD1 TRBV5-1 - 15
TGCAGCGTGTCGACAGCGAACACTGAAGCTTTCTTT CSVSTANTEAFF TRBJ1-1 - TRBV29-1 few 12
TGCGCCAGTTCTTCCGGACCCAATCAGCCCCAGCATTTT CASSSGPNQPQHF TRBJ1-5 - TRBV5-1 few 13
TGCAGCGTTATACGAACTGGGACAGGGAAAACTGAAGCTTTCTTT CSVIRTGTGKTEAFF TRBJ1-1 TRBD1 TRBV29-1 few 15
TGTGCCAGCAGTTACTTTCAGGGGCAAGAGACCCAGTACTTC CASSYFQGQETQYF TRBJ2-5 - TRBV6-5 - 14
TGCACCAGCAGCCGGGGAGGAGGGGGACTCCAAGAGACCCAGTACTTC CTSSRGGGGLQETQYF TRBJ2-5 - TRBV5-1 - 16
TGCGCCAGCAGCGCCGACAGGGTAACGTACGAGCAGTACTTC CASSADRVTYEQYF TRBJ2-7 TRBD1 TRBV5-1 - 14
TGTGCCAGCGGATTCCAGGAGACCCAGTACTTC CASGFQETQYF TRBJ2-5 - TRBV7-2 few 11
TGTGCCAGCAGTACTACAGGGGATGGAGAAGCTTTCTTT CASSTTGDGEAFF TRBJ1-1 TRBD1 TRBV6-6 many 13
TGCGCCAGCAGCTTGAGGGACACTGAAGCTTTCTTT CASSLRDTEAFF TRBJ1-1 - TRBV6-1 - 12
TGTGCCAGCAGGCGGACAGGGAATGAAAAACTGTTTTTT CASRRTGNEKLFF TRBJ1-4 TRBD1 TRBV6-5 few 13
TGCAGTGCTAGCCCTAGCAAAGCGCCCCAGCATTTT CSASPSKAPQHF TRBJ1-5 - TRBV20-1 many 12
TGTGCCAGCAGCCAGACTTCCCGCGGGGAGCTGTTTTTT CASSQTSRGELFF TRBJ2-2 - TRBV3-1 - 13
TGTGCCAGCAGCTTGGACAGGGGGAGAGAGACCCAGTACTTC CASSLDRGRETQYF TRBJ2-5 TRBD1 TRBV7-6 few 14
TGTGCCACCAGCAGAACAGGGGGAAGCCACGAGCAGTACTTC CATSRTGGSHEQYF TRBJ2-7 TRBD1 TRBV15 few 14
TGCAGTGCTAGAGATCCTGGCAGCTCCTACGAGCAGTACTTC CSARDPGSSYEQYF TRBJ2-7 - TRBV20-1 medium-sized 14
TGCGCCAGCAGCAAACAAGCAGGGACGGACCCCATTATATCCCTCCACTTT CASSKQAGTDPIISLHF TRBJ1-6 - TRBV4-1 few 17
TGTGCCAGCAGTGCCTACCGGACAGCGGCTGGCTACACCTTC CASSAYRTAAGYTF TRBJ1-2 - TRBV6-5 few 14
TGTGCCACCCAGGGGTTTATCGCCTACGAGCAGTACTTC CATQGFIAYEQYF TRBJ2-7 - TRBV6-1 few 13
TGTGCCAGCAGCCGGGGACGGAACAATCAGCCCCAGCATTTT CASSRGRNNQPQHF TRBJ1-5 - TRBV2 - 14
TGTGCCAGCAGCCCCCCGCTCCGGGACAAGAACACCGGGGAGCTGTTTTTT CASSPPLRDKNTGELFF TRBJ2-2 - TRBV7-8 - 17
TGTGGGACAGTTTCCTACAATGAGCAGTTCTTC CGTVSYNEQFF TRBJ2-1 TRBD1 TRBV29-1 - 11
TGCAGTGCTAGACGGGGGGCCGGGAATTCACCCCTCCACTTT CSARRGAGNSPLHF TRBJ1-6 - TRBV20-1 - 14
TGTGCCAGCAGCTTGGAGGCCACAGATACGCAGTATTTT CASSLEATDTQYF TRBJ2-3 - TRBV5-6 - 13
TGTGCCAGCAGCTTCGGCAGGACATGGAACTTC CASSFGRTWNF TRBJ2-7 - TRBV7-9 few 11
TGTGCCAGCAGCTTGAAAGCGGGAGGAGATACGCAGTATTTT CASSLKAGGDTQYF TRBJ2-3 TRBD2 TRBV5-4 - 14
TGCAGTGCTAGAATGTTGGGACAGGGTAAAGAGACCCAGTACTTC CSARMLGQGKETQYF TRBJ2-5 TRBD1 TRBV20-1 - 15
TGTGCCAGCAGTCAACCGGGACAGCAGCATTTT CASSQPGQQHF TRBJ1-5 TRBD1 TRBV6-2/TRBV6-3 - 11
TGCGCCAGCAGCCAAACATTAGCGGGGGAGTCGGAGCAGTACTTC CASSQTLAGESEQYF TRBJ2-7 TRBD2 TRBV5-1 medium-sized 15
TGTGCCAGCAGTTACGGGCCCTCCCTGACACTTCTTATAGCTTTCTTT CASSYGPSLTLLIAFF TRBJ1-1 - TRBV6-2/TRBV6-3 - 16
TGCAGCGCTGAGACAGGAGCGAACACTGAAGCTTGCTTT CSAETGANTEACF TRBJ1-1 - TRBV29-1 once 13
TGTGCCAGCAGCCAACTCAGGGGTTTGGAAGCTTTCTTT CASSQLRGLEAFF TRBJ1-1 - TRBV7-2 - 13
TGTGCCAGCAGCTTGGACAGGGGGGGGACAGATACGCAGTATTTT CASSLDRGGTDTQYF TRBJ2-3 TRBD1 TRBV12-3/TRBV12-4 - 15
TGTGCCAGCAGCTTAGTATCTAGCGGGGGGACCCAGTACTTC CASSLVSSGGTQYF TRBJ2-5 TRBD2 TRBV7-2 - 14
TGCGCCAGCAGCCGGATTGGGGGACAGGGGTCTAAGAGGGAGCTGTTTTTT CASSRIGGQGSKRELFF TRBJ2-2 TRBD1 TRBV4-3 few 17
TGTGCCAGCAGTTTAGCGGGACAGACTTACGAGCAGTACTTC CASSLAGQTYEQYF TRBJ2-7 TRBD1 TRBV12-3/TRBV12-4 - 14
TGTGCCAGCAGCCAAGGGGAGGGCACTGAAGCTTTCTTT CASSQGEGTEAFF TRBJ1-1 - TRBV3-1 - 13
TGTGCCATCAGTGAGCTTAAGGGGACACCCCCCTTTTACGAGCAGTACTTC CAISELKGTPPFYEQYF TRBJ2-7 - TRBV10-3 few 17
TGCGCCAGCAGCTTGAGCGGCGACAGCTATAATTCACCCCTCCACTTT CASSLSGDSYNSPLHF TRBJ1-6 - TRBV5-1 - 16
TGCGCCAACAGAACGGGACCTAGCACAGATACGCAGTATTTC CANRTGPSTDTQYF TRBJ2-3 - TRBV5-1 - 14
TGCAGTGCTAGAGGTTTTGGCGGGGGGCAGACCCAGTACTTC CSARGFGGGQTQYF TRBJ2-5 TRBD2 TRBV20-1 - 14
TGTGCCACCAGTGATTCCCCCGTTTTCGATGAGCAGTTCTTC CATSDSPVFDEQFF TRBJ2-1 - TRBV24-1 - 14
TGTGCCAGCGCCGGACAGGGTGTGAGAACCGGGGAGCTGTTTTTT CASAGQGVRTGELFF TRBJ2-2 TRBD1 TRBV9 few 15
TGTGCCACCTCGGGACGGCACACTGAAGCTTTCTTT CATSGRHTEAFF TRBJ1-1 - TRBV6-5 few 12
TGCAGTGCCCCTCGCGGGGGGACCCAGTACTTC CSAPRGGTQYF TRBJ2-5 TRBD2 TRBV20-1 few 11